The 15 T cell receptor beta chains below come from one sample, sequenced in a study of beta chain features in type 1 diabetes. Findings of the study overall: Researchers report that Type 1 diabetes patients had moderately but significantly shorter TCRB CDR3s across all four CD4+ subsets.

Reverse transcribing all isolated RNA meant expressed TCRB transcripts were sequenced. Assay: immunoSEQ multiplex PCR; the TCRdb copy retains only in-frame clones and omits some. The repertoire includes about 640,000 clones, around 12% of them detected once, and more than 0.09% sits in the top ten. Their target antigens are unknown. Material: naive CD4+ T cells from blood. The receptors were sampled from a man aged 30 to 39 with type 1 diabetes.

This chain joins TRBV4-3 and TRBJ2-1; 8 bases match TRBD1. The CDR3 has 13 residues. Germline V gives CDR1 LGHNA, CDR2 YSLEER. V gave up 4 bases and J gave up 8 bases; unmatched junction bases: 4. The CDR3 protein is CASSLQGGHEQFF. DNA for the CDR3: TGCGCCAGCAGCCTACAGGGGGGCCATGAGCAGTTCTTC.

The chain is built from TRBV5-4 and TRBJ2-3; D is ambiguous. This CDR3 is 12 amino acids long. Trimming cost V 4 bases and J 5 bases, with 8 bases left between them. In germline, CDR1 is SGHNT, CDR2 YYREEE (reference sequence). CDR3 sequence: CASSLGRDTQYF. The CDR3 DNA is TGTGCCAGCAGCCTCGGCAGAGATACGCAGTATTTT.

The sample holds a few counts of this clone. This chain uses TRBV2 with TRBJ2-1; 10 bases are a match to TRBD1. Germline values: CDR1 SNHLY, CDR2 FYNNEI. V dropped 5 bases and J dropped 8; count of bases not matched to a gene: 6. The CDR3 is made up of 14 amino acids. The CDR3: CASSSGTGVDEQFF. The CDR3 DNA follows: TGTGCCAGCAGTTCCGGGACAGGGGTTGATGAGCAGTTCTTC.

This clone has at least ten counts. The chain has TRBV23-1 and TRBJ2-1, with a weak D call TRBD1 (6 bases). TRBV23-1 is designated an ORF whose function remains uncertain. Between the trimmed V and J ends, which lost 3 bases and 9 bases, there was a span of 15 bases. The CDR3 extends over 14 amino acids. In DNA, the CDR3 is TGCGCCAGCAGTCAGCTGAACAGGGAAGGTGAGCAGTTCTTC. This gives the protein CASSQLNREGEQFF.

The CDR3 protein is CASSSDRAVSNEKLFF. The CDR3 DNA sequence: TGCGCCAGCAGTTCGGACAGGGCGGTGTCTAATGAAAAACTGTTTTTT. The gene calls are TRBV5-1 and TRBJ1-4; 8 nucleotides align to TRBD1. V dropped 5 bases and J dropped 3; count of bases not matched to a gene: 9. Germline assignment: CDR1 SGHRS and CDR2 YFSETQ. There are 16 residues in the CDR3.

This clone was found a few times. This rearrangement joins TRBV23-1 to TRBJ2-2; 7 bases map to TRBD2. TRBV23-1 is labeled an ORF, and its function is uncertain. CDR3 length: 17 amino acids. V was pared by 7 bases and J by 2 bases, with 13 bases of the junction left unmatched. Here the CDR3 reads CASTPLRDYRNTGELFF. The CDR3 bases are TGCGCCAGCACCCCACTCCGGGACTATAGAAACACCGGGGAGCTGTTTTTT.

CDR3 in amino acids: CAWSVLAGGSDGLFF. As DNA, the CDR3 is TGTGCCTGGAGTGTATTGGCAGGGGGCTCTGACGGGCTGTTTTTT. The V gene is TRBV30, the J gene TRBJ1-4; TRBD1 agrees at 8 bases. The length of the CDR3 is 15 residues. V shed 0 bases, J shed 14 bases, and the junction held 14 bases outside the gene matches. Germline CDR1 and CDR2: GTSNPN and SVGIG (reference sequence).

This clone was picked up a small number of times. The chain links TRBV11-3 to TRBJ2-3; perhaps D is TRBD1 or TRBD2 (7 bases each). From germline, CDR1 is SGHNT and CDR2 YENEEA. The CDR3 is 16 amino acids. With 3 bases removed from V and 1 base from J, the gap between germline ends came to 14 bases. The CDR3 is CASSLQQGRGTDTQYF. The DNA for the CDR3 is TGTGCCAGCAGCTTGCAACAGGGGAGGGGCACAGATACGCAGTATTTT.

This clone was detected a few times. CDR3 amino acids: CAWTVKPFSDTQYF. The CDR3 DNA reads TGTGCCTGGACCGTTAAACCCTTTTCAGATACGCAGTATTTT. The V call is TRBV30, the J call TRBJ2-3; D call uncertain. In germline, CDR1 is GTSNPN, CDR2 SVGIG (reference sequence). Trimming cost V 4 bases and J 4 bases, with 15 bases left between them. The CDR3 consists of 14 residues.

This chain joins TRBV30 and TRBJ1-5, with D possibly being TRBD1 (6 bases). This CDR3 is built from 15 residues. The ends were cut back, 3 bases at V and 5 bases at J, with 17 bases in the middle. Germline CDR1 reads GTSNPN; CDR2 reads SVGIG (reference sequence). The CDR3 DNA sequence: TGTGCCTGGAGAGAGCGGCAGGGGCCGTATCAGCCCCAGCATTTT. As protein: CAWRERQGPYQPQHF.

This clone was seen more than once but under ten times. The chain carries TRBV18 and TRBJ2-3; TRBD1 might be the D (6 bases). V was shortened by 1 base and J by 2 bases, with 16 bases between the two germline ends. The CDR3 consists of 17 residues. Germline loops: CDR1 KGHSH, CDR2 LQKENI. CDR3 region: CASSPRARGSDTDTQYF. The DNA of the CDR3 is TGTGCCAGCTCACCACGAGCCAGGGGATCGGACACAGATACGCAGTATTTT.

This clone was found a few times. The rearrangement joins TRBV25-1 to TRBJ2-3; possible D gene TRBD2, 7 bases. Trimming took off 6 bases at V and 3 bases at J, with 16 bases between the two ends. Germline CDR1 and CDR2: MGHDK and SYGVNS. This CDR3 spans 15 amino acids. The CDR3 here is CASSIGGVGTDTQYF. The CDR3 coding sequence is TGTGCCAGCAGCATAGGGGGGGTGGGGACAGATACGCAGTATTTT. Filled out from reference TRBV25-1 and TRBJ2-3, the complete variable domain reads EADIYQTPRYLVIGTGKKITLECSQTMGHDKMYWYQQDPGMELHLIHYSYGVNSTEKGDLSSESTVSRIRTEHFPLTLESARPSHTSQYLCASSIGGVGTDTQYFGPGTRLTVL.

This clone was seen only a few times. V and J are TRBV29-1 and TRBJ1-3; the D gene is possibly TRBD1 (5 bases). The V end lost 7 bases, the J end lost 0 bases, and 7 bases lay between the germline ends. Germline V CDR1 and CDR2: SQVTM, ANQGSEA. The CDR3 contains 12 residues. The CDR3 reads CSAQGSGNTIYF. The CDR3 bases are TGCAGCGCCCAGGGCTCTGGAAACACCATATATTTT. The variable domain in full, completed from reference TRBV29-1 and TRBJ1-3, reads SAVISQKPSRDICQRGTSLTIQCQVDSQVTMMFWYRQQPGQSLTLIATANQGSEATYESGFVIDKFPISRPNLTFSTLTVSNMSPEDSSIYLCSAQGSGNTIYFGEGSWLTVV.

This clone has a handful of counts. The chain employs TRBV5-4 and TRBJ1-2, with 11 bases matching TRBD1. The CDR3 runs to 16 residues. In germline, CDR1 is SGHNT, CDR2 YYREEE (reference sequence). The junction had 13 bases not matched to a gene; V was cut back by 4 bases and J by 8 bases. DNA for the CDR3: TGTGCCAGCAGCCTCGGACAGGGGGCCCTTAGCGCCGGCTACACCTTC. Translation gives CASSLGQGALSAGYTF.

The chain employs TRBV9 and TRBJ1-2, with no clear D. CDR1 and CDR2 from the germline V gene are SGDLS and YYNGEE. This CDR3 comprises 15 residues. Trimming left V 3 bases short and J 8 bases short, with 20 bases between. Here the CDR3 DNA reads TGTGCCAGCAGCGCAGAGCCCCGGTTGAAAGGCGGCTACACCTTC. Translation: CASSAEPRLKGGYTF.